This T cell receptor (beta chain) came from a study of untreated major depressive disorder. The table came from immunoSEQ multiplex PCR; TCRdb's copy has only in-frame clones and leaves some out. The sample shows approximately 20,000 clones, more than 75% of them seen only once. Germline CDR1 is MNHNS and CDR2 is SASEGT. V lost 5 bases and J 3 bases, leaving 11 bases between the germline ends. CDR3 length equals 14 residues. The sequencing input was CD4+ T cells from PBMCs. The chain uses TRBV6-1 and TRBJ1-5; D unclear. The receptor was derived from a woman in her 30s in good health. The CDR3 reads CASSKHGYNQPQHF. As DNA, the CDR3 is TGTGCCAGCAGTAAACATGGATACAATCAGCCCCAGCATTTT.